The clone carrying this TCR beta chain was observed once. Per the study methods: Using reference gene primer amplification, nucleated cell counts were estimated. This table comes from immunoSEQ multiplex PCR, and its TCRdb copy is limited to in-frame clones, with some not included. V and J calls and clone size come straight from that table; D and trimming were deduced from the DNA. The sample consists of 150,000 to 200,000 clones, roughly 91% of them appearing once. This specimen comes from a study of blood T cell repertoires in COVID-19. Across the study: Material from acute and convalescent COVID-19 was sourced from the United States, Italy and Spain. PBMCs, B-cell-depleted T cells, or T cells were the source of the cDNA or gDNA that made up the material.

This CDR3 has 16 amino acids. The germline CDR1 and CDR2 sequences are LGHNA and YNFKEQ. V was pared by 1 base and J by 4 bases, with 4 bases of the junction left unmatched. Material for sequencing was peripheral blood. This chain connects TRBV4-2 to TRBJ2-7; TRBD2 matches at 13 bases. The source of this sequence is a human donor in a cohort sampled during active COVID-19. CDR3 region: CASSQGGLAGIYEQYF. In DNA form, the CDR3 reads TGTGCCAGCAGCCAAGGGGGACTAGCGGGAATTTACGAGCAGTACTTC.